The T cell receptor (beta chain) under discussion was sequenced for a study of blood T cell repertoires in COVID-19. Study details: Italy, Spain and the United States were the sources of the convalescent and acute COVID-19 samples. PBMCs, B-cell-depleted T cells, or T cells provided the cDNA or gDNA that made up the material.

Clones were read by immunoSEQ multiplex PCR, and TCRdb kept only the in-frame ones, dropping some. The sample includes around 260,000 clones, about 81% of them seen just once. The CDR3 is 16 residues long. V gave up 2 bases and J gave up 0 bases, with 14 bases separating them. Germline V gives CDR1 SGHKS, CDR2 YYEKEE (reference sequence). Sequenced input: PBMCs or T cells enriched from blood (not recorded which). This receptor was taken from a man aged 30 to 39 with acute COVID-19. The chain employs TRBV5-5 and TRBJ1-1; no definite D call. The CDR3 here is CASSLTPNPMNTEAFF. CDR3 bases: TGTGCCAGCAGCTTAACTCCGAACCCCATGAACACTGAAGCTTTCTTT.